This T cell receptor (beta chain) emerged from a study of blood T cell repertoires in COVID-19. Background on the study: Sources were T cells, B-cell-depleted T cells, or PBMCs; the material itself was cDNA or gDNA.

The CDR3 sequence is 14 residues long. V lost 5 bases, J lost 2 bases, and 10 bases lay in between. Germline loops: CDR1 LGHDT, CDR2 YNNKEL (reference sequence). Generated by immunoSEQ multiplex PCR, the TCRdb table keeps only in-frame clones and is missing some. The profile covers approximately 280,000 clones, with around nine tenths appearing a single time and about 4.2% taken by the ten largest. This TCR derives from a middle-aged man with acute or convalescent COVID-19. The chain joins TRBV3-1 (or the pseudogene TRBV3-2) to TRBJ1-5, with D unresolved. Sequenced input: peripheral blood. For the CDR3, the DNA is TGTGCCAGCAGCGAAGGCGGCCGCAATCAGCCCCAGCATTTT. It is translated as CASSEGGRNQPQHF.